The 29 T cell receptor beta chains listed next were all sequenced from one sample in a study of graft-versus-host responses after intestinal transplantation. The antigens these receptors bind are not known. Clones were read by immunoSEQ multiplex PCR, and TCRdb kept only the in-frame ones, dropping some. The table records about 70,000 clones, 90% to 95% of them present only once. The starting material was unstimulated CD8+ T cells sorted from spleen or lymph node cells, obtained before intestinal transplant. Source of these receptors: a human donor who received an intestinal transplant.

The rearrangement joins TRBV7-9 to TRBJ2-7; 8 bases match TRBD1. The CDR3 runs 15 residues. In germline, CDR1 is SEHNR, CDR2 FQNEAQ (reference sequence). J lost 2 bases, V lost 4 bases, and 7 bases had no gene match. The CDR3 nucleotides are TGTGCCAGCAGCTCAGTAGGACAGGGCCCCTACGAGCAGTACTTC. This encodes CASSSVGQGPYEQYF.

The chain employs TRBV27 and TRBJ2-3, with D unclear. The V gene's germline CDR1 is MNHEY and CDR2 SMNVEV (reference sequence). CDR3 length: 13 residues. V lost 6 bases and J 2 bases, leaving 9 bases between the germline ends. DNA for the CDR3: TGTGCCAGCAGCCGGACCCTCACAGATACGCAGTATTTT. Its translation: CASSRTLTDTQYF.

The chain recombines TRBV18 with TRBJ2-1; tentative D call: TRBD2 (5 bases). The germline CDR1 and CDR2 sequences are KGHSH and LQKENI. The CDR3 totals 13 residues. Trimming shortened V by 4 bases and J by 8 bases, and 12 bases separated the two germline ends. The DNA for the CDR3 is TGTGCCAGCTCACTCTCTAGCATCCATGAGCAGTTCTTC. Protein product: CASSLSSIHEQFF.

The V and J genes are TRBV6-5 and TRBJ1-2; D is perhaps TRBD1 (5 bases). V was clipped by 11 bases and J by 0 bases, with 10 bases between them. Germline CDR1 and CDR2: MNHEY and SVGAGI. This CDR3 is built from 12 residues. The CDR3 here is CAGGAPNYGYTF. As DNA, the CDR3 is TGTGCCGGAGGGGCCCCTAACTATGGCTACACCTTC.

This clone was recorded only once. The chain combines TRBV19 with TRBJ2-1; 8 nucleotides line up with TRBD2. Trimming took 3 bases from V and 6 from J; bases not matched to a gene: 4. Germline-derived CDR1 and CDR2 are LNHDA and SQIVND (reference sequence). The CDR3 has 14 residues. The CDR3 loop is CASSIVAGFNEQFF. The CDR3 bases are TGTGCCAGTAGTATCGTAGCGGGGTTCAATGAGCAGTTCTTC.

Written as DNA, the CDR3 is TGTGCCACCAGCAGAACCGGGACAGGGTACTACAATGAGCAGTTCTTC. Amino acid sequence: CATSRTGTGYYNEQFF. This chain uses TRBV15 with TRBJ2-1; 9 nucleotides align to TRBD1. V lost 2 bases, J lost 3 bases, and 5 bases stayed unmatched. Germline assignment: CDR1 LNHNV and CDR2 YYDKDF (reference sequence). This CDR3 has 16 amino acids.

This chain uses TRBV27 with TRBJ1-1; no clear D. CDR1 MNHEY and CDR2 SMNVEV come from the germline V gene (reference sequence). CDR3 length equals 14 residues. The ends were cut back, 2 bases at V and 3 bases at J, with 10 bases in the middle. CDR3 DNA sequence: TGTGCCAGCAGTTTAGGGCCGGGCGACACTGAAGCTTTCTTT. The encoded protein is CASSLGPGDTEAFF.

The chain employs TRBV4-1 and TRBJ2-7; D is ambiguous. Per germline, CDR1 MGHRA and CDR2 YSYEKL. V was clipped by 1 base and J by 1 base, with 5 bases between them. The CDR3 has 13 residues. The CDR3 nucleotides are TGCGCCAGCAGCCAAGCGAGATCCTACGAGCAGTACTTC. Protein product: CASSQARSYEQYF.

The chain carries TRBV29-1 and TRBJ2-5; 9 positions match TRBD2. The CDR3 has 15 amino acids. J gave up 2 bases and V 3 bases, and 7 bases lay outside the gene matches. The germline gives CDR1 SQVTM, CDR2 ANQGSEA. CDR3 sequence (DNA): TGCAGCGTTGATGGCCTAGCGGGGACTCAAGAGACCCAGTACTTC. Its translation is CSVDGLAGTQETQYF.

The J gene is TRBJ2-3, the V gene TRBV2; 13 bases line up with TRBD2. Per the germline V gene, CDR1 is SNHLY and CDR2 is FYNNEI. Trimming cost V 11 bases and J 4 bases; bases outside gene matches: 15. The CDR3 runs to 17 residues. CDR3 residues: CACPPGLAGVEADTQYF. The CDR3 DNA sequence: TGTGCCTGCCCCCCCGGACTAGCGGGAGTCGAGGCAGATACGCAGTATTTT.

The CDR3, as DNA: TGTGCCAGCAGCCCGGACAACTGGGACACTGAAGCTTTCTTT. As protein: CASSPDNWDTEAFF. V and J are TRBV7-9 and TRBJ1-1; possibly TRBD1 for D (5 bases). This CDR3 spans 14 amino acids. Trimming cost V 5 bases and J 3 bases, with 13 bases left between them. Germline loops: CDR1 SEHNR, CDR2 FQNEAQ (reference sequence).

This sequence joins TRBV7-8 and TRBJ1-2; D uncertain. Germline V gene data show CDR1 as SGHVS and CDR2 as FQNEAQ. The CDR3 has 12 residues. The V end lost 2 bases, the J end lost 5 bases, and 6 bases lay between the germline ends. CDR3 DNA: TGTGCCAGCAGCTTAACGGGTTATGGCTACACCTTC. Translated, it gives CASSLTGYGYTF.

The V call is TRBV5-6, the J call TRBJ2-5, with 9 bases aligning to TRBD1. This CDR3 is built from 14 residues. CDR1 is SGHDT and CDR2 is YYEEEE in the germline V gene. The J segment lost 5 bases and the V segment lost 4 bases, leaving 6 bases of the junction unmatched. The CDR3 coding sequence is TGTGCCAGCAGCACTGGGACAGGGCCGGAGACCCAGTACTTC. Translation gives CASSTGTGPETQYF.

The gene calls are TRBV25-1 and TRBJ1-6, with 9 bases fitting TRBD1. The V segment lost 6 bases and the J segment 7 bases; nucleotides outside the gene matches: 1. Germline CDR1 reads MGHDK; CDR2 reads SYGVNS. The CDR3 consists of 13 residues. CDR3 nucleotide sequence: TGTGCCAGCAGGGACAGGGGAAATTCACCCCTCCACTTT. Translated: CASRDRGNSPLHF.

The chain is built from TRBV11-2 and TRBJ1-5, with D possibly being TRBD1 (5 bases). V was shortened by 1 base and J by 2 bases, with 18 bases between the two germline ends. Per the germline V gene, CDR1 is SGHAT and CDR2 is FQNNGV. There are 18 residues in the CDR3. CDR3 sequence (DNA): TGTGCCAGCAGCTTAGTCTTGCCAGGGTATTATGGCAATCAGCCCCAGCATTTT. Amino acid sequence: CASSLVLPGYYGNQPQHF. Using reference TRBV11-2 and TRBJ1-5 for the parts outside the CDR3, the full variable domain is EAGVAQSPRYKIIEKRQSVAFWCNPISGHATLYWYQQILGQGPKLLIQFQNNGVVDDSQLPKDRFSAERLKGVDSTLKIQPAKLEDSAVYLCASSLVLPGYYGNQPQHFGDGTRLSIL.

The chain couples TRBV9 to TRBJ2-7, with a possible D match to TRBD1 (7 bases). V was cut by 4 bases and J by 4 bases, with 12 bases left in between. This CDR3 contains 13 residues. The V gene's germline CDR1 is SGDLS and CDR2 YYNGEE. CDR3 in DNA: TGTGCCAGCAGCTCCCAGGGGGGATACGAGCAGTACTTC. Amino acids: CASSSQGGYEQYF.

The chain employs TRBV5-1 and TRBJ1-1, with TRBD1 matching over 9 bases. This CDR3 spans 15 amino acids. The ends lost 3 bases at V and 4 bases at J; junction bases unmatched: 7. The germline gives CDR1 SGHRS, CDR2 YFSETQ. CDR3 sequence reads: CASSWDRVWPTEAFF. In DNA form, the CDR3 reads TGCGCCAGCAGCTGGGACAGGGTTTGGCCCACTGAAGCTTTCTTT. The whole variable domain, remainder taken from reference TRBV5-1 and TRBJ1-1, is KAGVTQTPRYLIKTRGQQVTLSCSPISGHRSVSWYQQTPGQGLQFLFEYFSETQRNKGNFPGRFSGRQFSNSRSEMNVSTLELGDSALYLCASSWDRVWPTEAFFGQGTRLTVV.

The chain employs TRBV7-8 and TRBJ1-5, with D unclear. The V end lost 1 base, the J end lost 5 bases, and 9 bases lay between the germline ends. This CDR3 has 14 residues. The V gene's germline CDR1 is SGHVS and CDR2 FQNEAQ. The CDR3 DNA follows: TGTGCCAGCAGCTTAGTTTTGGCAGATCAGCCCCAGCATTTT. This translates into CASSLVLADQPQHF.

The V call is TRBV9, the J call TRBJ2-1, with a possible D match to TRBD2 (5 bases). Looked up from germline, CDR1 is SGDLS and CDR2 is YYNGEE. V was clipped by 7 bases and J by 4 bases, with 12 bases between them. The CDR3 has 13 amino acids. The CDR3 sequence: CASGRPGYNEQFF. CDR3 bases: TGTGCCAGCGGGCGGCCGGGATACAATGAGCAGTTCTTC.

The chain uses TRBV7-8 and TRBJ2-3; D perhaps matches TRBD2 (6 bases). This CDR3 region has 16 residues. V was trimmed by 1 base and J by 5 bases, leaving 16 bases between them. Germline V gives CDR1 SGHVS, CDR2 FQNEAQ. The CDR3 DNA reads TGTGCCAGCAGCTTAGGTCCGGGACTGGAACGAGATACGCAGTATTTT. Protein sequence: CASSLGPGLERDTQYF.

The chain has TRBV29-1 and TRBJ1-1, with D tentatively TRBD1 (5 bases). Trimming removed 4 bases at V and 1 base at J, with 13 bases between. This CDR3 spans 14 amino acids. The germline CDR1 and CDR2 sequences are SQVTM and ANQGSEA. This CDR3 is CSVARDGENTEAFF. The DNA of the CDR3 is TGCAGCGTTGCCCGGGACGGAGAGAACACTGAAGCTTTCTTT.

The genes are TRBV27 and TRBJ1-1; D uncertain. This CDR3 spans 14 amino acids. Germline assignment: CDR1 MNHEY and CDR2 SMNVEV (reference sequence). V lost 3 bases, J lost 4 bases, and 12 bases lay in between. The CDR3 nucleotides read TGTGCCAGCAGTTTGGGTTGGGGTAGCACTGAAGCTTTCTTT. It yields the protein CASSLGWGSTEAFF.

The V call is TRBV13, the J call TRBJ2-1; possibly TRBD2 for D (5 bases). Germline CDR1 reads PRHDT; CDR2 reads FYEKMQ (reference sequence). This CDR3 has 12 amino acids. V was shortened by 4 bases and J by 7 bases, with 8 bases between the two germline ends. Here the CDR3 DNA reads TGTGCCAGCAGCTGGGAGACTAATGAGCAGTTCTTC. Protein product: CASSWETNEQFF.

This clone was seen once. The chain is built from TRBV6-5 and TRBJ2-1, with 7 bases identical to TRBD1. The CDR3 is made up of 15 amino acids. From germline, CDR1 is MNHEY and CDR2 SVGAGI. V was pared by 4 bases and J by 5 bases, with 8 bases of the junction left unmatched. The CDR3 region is CASSSNRGLNNEQFF. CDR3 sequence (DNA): TGTGCCAGCAGTTCAAACAGGGGTCTGAACAATGAGCAGTTCTTC.

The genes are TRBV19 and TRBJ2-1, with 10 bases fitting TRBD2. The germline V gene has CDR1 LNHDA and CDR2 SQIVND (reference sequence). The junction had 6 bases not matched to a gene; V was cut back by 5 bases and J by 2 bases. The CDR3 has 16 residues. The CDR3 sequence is CASSPLSGRAYNEQFF. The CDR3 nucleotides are TGTGCCAGTAGTCCCCTAAGCGGGAGGGCCTACAATGAGCAGTTCTTC.

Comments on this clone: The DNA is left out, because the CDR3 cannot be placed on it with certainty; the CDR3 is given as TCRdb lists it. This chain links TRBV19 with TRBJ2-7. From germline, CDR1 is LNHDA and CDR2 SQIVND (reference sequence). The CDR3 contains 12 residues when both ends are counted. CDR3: CASTSDGYEQYF.

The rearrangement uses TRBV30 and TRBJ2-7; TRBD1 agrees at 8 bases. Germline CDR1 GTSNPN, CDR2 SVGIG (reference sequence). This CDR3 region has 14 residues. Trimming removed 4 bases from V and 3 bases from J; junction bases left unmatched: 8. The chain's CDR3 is CAWIIPGQGYEQYF. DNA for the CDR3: TGTGCCTGGATCATCCCAGGACAGGGCTACGAGCAGTACTTC.

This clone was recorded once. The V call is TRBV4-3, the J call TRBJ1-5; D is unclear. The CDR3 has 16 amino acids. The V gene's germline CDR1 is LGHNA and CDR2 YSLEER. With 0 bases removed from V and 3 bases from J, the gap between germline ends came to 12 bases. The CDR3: CASSQDSSQTNQPQHF. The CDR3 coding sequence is TGCGCCAGCAGCCAAGACTCTTCGCAGACCAATCAGCCCCAGCATTTT.

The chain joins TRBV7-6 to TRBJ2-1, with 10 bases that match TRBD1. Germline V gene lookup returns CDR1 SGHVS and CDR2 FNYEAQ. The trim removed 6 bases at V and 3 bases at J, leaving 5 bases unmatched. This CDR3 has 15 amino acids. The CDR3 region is CASSPGTGDYNEQFF. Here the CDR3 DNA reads TGTGCCAGCAGTCCCGGGACAGGGGACTACAATGAGCAGTTCTTC.